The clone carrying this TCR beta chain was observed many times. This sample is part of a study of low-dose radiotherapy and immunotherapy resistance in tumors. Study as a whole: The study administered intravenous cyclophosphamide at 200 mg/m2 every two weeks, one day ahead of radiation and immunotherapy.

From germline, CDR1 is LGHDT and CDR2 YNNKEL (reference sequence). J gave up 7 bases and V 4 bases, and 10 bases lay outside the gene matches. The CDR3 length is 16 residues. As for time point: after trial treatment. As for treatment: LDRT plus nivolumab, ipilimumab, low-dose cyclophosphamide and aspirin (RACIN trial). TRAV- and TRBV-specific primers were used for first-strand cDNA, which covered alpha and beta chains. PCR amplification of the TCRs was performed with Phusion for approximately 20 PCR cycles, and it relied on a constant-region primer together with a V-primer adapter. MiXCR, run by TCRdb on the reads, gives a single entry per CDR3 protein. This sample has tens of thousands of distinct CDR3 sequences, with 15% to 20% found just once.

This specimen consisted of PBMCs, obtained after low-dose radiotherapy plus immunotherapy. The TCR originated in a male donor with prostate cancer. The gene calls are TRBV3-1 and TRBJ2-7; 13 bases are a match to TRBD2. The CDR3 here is CASSLLRTSGSGEQYF. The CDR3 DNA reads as TGTGCCAGCAGCCTTCTTAGGACTAGCGGGAGCGGAGAGCAGTACTTC.